These 5 T cell receptor beta chains originate from one sample sequenced in a study of blood T cell repertoires in COVID-19. TCRdb's copy holds only in-frame clones and misses some; the assay was immunoSEQ multiplex PCR. The sample yields about 33,000 clones, approximately 86% seen once. Sample: peripheral blood. The receptors originated from a woman over 75 with active or convalescent COVID-19.

The chain carries TRBV15 and TRBJ2-1, with 8 bases identical to TRBD2. The CDR3 is 15 residues long. Losses at the gene ends were 4 bases for V and 6 bases for J; bases not matched to a gene: 8. The germline gives CDR1 LNHNV, CDR2 YYDKDF (reference sequence). The CDR3 loop reads CATSTGGRGVNEQFF. The DNA of the CDR3 is TGTGCCACCAGCACCGGAGGGCGGGGGGTCAATGAGCAGTTCTTC. The whole variable domain, remainder taken from reference TRBV15 and TRBJ2-1, is DAMVIQNPRYQVTQFGKPVTLSCSQTLNHNVMYWYQQKSSQAPKLLFHYYDKDFNNEADTPDNFQSRRPNTSFCFLDIRSPGLGDTAMYLCATSTGGRGVNEQFFGPGTRLTVL.

The chain links TRBV21-1 to TRBJ2-2; the D call in the table, TRBD1, was not verified against the DNA. TRBV21-1 is classified as a pseudogene. The CDR3 is made up of 16 amino acids. CDR3 sequence reads: CASSGQGEGNTGELFF. The CDR3 DNA is TGTGCCAGCAGCGGACAGGGGGAGGGGAACACCGGGGAGCTGTTTTTT.

The chain employs TRBV10-3 and TRBJ1-6; possibly TRBD1 for D (6 bases). The germline V and J ends were trimmed by 4 bases and 5 bases, with 18 bases remaining between them. Germline values: CDR1 ENHRY, CDR2 SYGVKD. CDR3 length: 17 residues. The CDR3: CAISGGGRGLNNSPLHF. The CDR3 coding sequence is TGTGCCATCAGTGGGGGGGGCCGGGGGCTAAATAATTCACCCCTCCACTTT.

The V and J genes are TRBV25-1 and TRBJ1-5, with D possibly matching TRBD1 (5 bases). The CDR3 runs to 15 residues. Trimming took off 4 bases at V and 0 bases at J, with 10 bases between the two ends. Germline V gives CDR1 MGHDK, CDR2 SYGVNS. The CDR3: CASSAKGYSNQPQHF. DNA for the CDR3: TGTGCCAGCAGTGCGAAGGGGTATAGCAATCAGCCCCAGCATTTT.

The gene calls are TRBV7-6 and TRBJ1-3; 10 nucleotides line up with TRBD1. The CDR3 extends over 18 amino acids. Germline trimming cut 5 bases from V and 0 bases from J; bases unmatched to any gene: 10. The germline gives CDR1 SGHVS, CDR2 FNYEAQ. The CDR3 is CASSPRDRGKDSGNTIYF. DNA for the CDR3: TGTGCCAGCAGCCCCCGGGACAGGGGAAAGGACTCTGGAAACACCATATATTTT.